This T cell receptor beta chain was sequenced during a study of control samples from healthy donors and cancer patients. Per germline, CDR1 LGHNA and CDR2 YSLEER. The CDR3 runs 17 residues. Trimming cost V 1 base and J 8 bases; bases outside gene matches: 10. The protocol was immunoSEQ multiplex PCR, while the TCRdb copy is restricted to in-frame clones and leaves out a portion. The sample carries approximately 130,000 clones, around 86% recorded once. The sample taken for sequencing was blood. This chain joins TRBV4-3 and TRBJ1-4; TRBD1 matches at 10 bases. This clonotype originated in a middle-aged man in good health. CDR3: CASSQAGQGILQEKLFF. The CDR3 DNA follows: TGCGCCAGCAGCCAAGCGGGACAGGGGATTCTACAGGAAAAACTGTTTTTT.